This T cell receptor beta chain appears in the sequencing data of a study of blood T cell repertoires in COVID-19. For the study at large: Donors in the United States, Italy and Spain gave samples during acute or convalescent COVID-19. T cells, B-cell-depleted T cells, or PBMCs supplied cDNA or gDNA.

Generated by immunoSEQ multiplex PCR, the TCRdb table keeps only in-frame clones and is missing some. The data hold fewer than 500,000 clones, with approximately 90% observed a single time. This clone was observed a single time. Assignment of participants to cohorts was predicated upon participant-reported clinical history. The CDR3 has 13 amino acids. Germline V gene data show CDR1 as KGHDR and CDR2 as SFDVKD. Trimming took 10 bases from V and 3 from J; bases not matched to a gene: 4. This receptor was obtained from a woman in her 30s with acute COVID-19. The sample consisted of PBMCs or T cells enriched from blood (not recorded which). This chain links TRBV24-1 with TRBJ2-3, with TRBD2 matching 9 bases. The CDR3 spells CATGGGATDTQYF. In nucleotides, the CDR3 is TGTGCCACAGGCGGGGGGGCGACAGATACGCAGTATTTT.